There are many counts of the clone carrying this T cell receptor (beta chain). Its antigen remains unknown. The data were obtained in a study of T cell repertoires in cytomegalovirus infection. Background on the study: Indications came from public TCR beta signatures; they pointed to CMV infection and to a matching HLA type.

The study, taken as a whole, reports: The response measured ex vivo was dominated by TCR beta clonotypes (HLA-C-restricted and CMV-specific).

The V gene lost 5 bases and the J gene lost 8 bases, with 16 bases spanning the gap. The CDR3 has 14 residues. Germline-derived CDR1 and CDR2 are SGHAT and FQNNGV. Via MiXCR, TCRdb re-called the reads, giving one row per CDR3 protein. Here the sample spans 500,000 or so distinct CDR3 sequences, approximately 17% being singletons. This clonotype was obtained from a human donor in good health (CMV status not recorded). Some clones in this sample may be carry-over from other donors' samples. The gene calls are TRBV11-2 and TRBJ2-1; no firm D call. Sample: CD8+ T cells from PBMCs. Written as DNA, the CDR3 is TGTGCCAGCAGCGAAGAGTTGGCTAAGTATGAGCAGTTCTTC. Protein: CASSEELAKYEQFF.